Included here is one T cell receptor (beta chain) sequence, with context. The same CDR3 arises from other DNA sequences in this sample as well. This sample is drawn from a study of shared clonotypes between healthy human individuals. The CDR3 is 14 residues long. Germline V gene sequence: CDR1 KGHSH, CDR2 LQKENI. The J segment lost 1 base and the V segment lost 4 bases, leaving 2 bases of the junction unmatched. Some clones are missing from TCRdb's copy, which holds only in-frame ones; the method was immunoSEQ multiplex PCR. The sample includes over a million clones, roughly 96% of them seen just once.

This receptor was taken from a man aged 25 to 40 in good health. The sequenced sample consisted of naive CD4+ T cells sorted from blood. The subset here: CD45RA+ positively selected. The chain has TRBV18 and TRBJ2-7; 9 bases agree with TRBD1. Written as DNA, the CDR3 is TGTGCCAGCTCACGGACAGGGGTGTCCTACGAGCAGTACTTC. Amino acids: CASSRTGVSYEQYF.